This entry lists 24 T cell receptor beta chains sequenced from one sample in a study of cytomegalovirus exposure and HLA in healthy donors. Vbeta (60) and Jbeta (13) primers were used in the PCR. Assay used: immunoSEQ multiplex PCR; TCRdb lists only in-frame clones, some missing. The sample consists of 150,000 to 200,000 clones, around 80% of them appearing once. The sequenced sample consisted of PBMCs. These receptor sequences come from a woman in her 50s in good health and CMV-seronegative.

The chain couples TRBV4-2 to TRBJ1-2; TRBD1 aligns across 9 bases. With 1 base clipped from V and 7 bases from J, the junction kept 7 bases outside the gene matches. CDR1 and CDR2 from the germline V gene are LGHNA and YNFKEQ. The CDR3 extends over 15 amino acids. The CDR3 bases are TGTGCCAGCAGCCAAGGGGAGGACAGGGGTGGTGGCTACACCTTC. This gives the protein CASSQGEDRGGGYTF.

J is TRBJ1-2 and V is TRBV14, with 9 bases fitting TRBD1. The CDR3 is 16 amino acids. The trim removed 6 bases at V and 3 bases at J, leaving 11 bases unmatched. Germline loops: CDR1 SGHDN, CDR2 FVKESK. The CDR3 protein is CASSQTGTGLDYGYTF. CDR3 coding DNA: TGTGCCAGCAGTCAAACCGGGACAGGGTTGGACTATGGCTACACCTTC.

This chain links TRBV7-9 with TRBJ2-7; perhaps TRBD2 as D (5 bases). This CDR3 is built from 15 residues. Per germline, CDR1 SEHNR and CDR2 FQNEAQ (reference sequence). V gave up 4 bases and J gave up 2 bases, with 15 bases separating them. The CDR3: CASSSSRDLAYEQYF. CDR3 coding DNA: TGTGCCAGCAGCTCGTCGAGGGATTTAGCCTACGAGCAGTACTTC.

This clone was seen more than once but under ten times. The V call is TRBV7-2, the J call TRBJ2-1; 7 bases map to TRBD2. Germline trimming cut 8 bases from V and 9 bases from J; bases unmatched to any gene: 13. Germline CDR1 is SGHTA and CDR2 is FQGNSA. The length of the CDR3 is 14 residues. CDR3 DNA: TGTGCCAGCGGATTAGGACCTAGCGGTCTTGAGCAGTTCTTC. As protein: CASGLGPSGLEQFF.

About this clone itself: At one end, the junction sequence differs from germline, possibly due to a read error. Other DNA sequences in the same sample also yield this CDR3. The chain combines TRBV19 with TRBJ1-6; D remains unclear. Germline CDR1 and CDR2: LNHDA and SQIVND (reference sequence). The CDR3 has 14 residues. CDR3 residues: CASRGPTYNSPLHF. Here the CDR3 DNA reads TGTGCCAGTCGAGGTCCCACTTATAATTCCCCCCTCCACTTT.

The V and J genes are TRBV4-3 and TRBJ2-5, with D perhaps TRBD2 (6 bases). V was pared by 0 bases and J by 4 bases, with 15 bases between. The CDR3 contains 16 residues. In germline, CDR1 is LGHNA, CDR2 YSLEER. The DNA of the CDR3 is TGCGCCAGCAGCCAAGATTATCGCGCGGGGAGAGAGACCCAGTACTTC. This codes for CASSQDYRAGRETQYF.

This chain uses TRBV19 with TRBJ1-6; 9 bases match TRBD1. CDR1 and CDR2 (germline): LNHDA, SQIVND (reference sequence). This CDR3 has 15 amino acids. With 9 bases clipped from V and 7 bases from J, the junction kept 10 bases outside the gene matches. The DNA for the CDR3 is TGTGCCAGCAAACCCGATGACAGGGGGAATTCACCCCTCCACTTT. This codes for CASKPDDRGNSPLHF.

This chain uses TRBV9 with TRBJ1-2; 7 bases are shared with TRBD1. The germline gives CDR1 SGDLS, CDR2 YYNGEE. CDR3 length: 15 amino acids. Trimming at V came to 3 bases and at J to 2 bases, leaving 7 bases not matched to a gene. The CDR3: CASSDKQGSNYGYTF. The CDR3, as DNA: TGTGCCAGCAGCGACAAACAGGGGTCAAACTATGGCTACACCTTC.

The J gene is TRBJ1-6, the V gene TRBV6-6; D remains ambiguous. Germline V gives CDR1 MNHNY, CDR2 SVGAGI (reference sequence). The CDR3 spans 12 residues. The V gene lost 1 base and the J gene lost 18 bases, with 13 bases spanning the gap. In nucleotides, the CDR3 is TGTGCCAGCAGTTACTGGCCGGGTTTGGGCCACTTT. The encoded protein is CASSYWPGLGHF.

The chain joins TRBV11-3 to TRBJ2-1; 10 bases are a match to TRBD2. The CDR3 length is 17 residues. J lost 5 bases, V lost 8 bases, and 15 bases had no gene match. The germline V gene encodes CDR1 SGHNT and CDR2 YENEEA. The CDR3 DNA reads TGTGCCAGCTCGACCGCCCGGGCTAGCGGGAGAAACAATGAGCAGTTCTTC. It codes for CASSTARASGRNNEQFF.

The chain joins TRBV7-2 to TRBJ2-7; D unclear. The ends were cut back, 0 bases at V and 3 bases at J, with 6 bases in the middle. Germline-derived CDR1 and CDR2 are SGHTA and FQGNSA. This CDR3 comprises 13 residues. CDR3 DNA sequence: TGTGCCAGCAGCTTAGCCACAGACTACGAGCAGTACTTC. This gives the protein CASSLATDYEQYF.

This rearrangement joins TRBV6-5 to TRBJ1-2; 8 nucleotides line up with TRBD1. The germline CDR1 and CDR2 sequences are MNHEY and SVGAGI. The J segment lost 7 bases and the V segment lost 2 bases, leaving 3 bases of the junction unmatched. The CDR3 has 13 residues. CDR3 DNA: TGTGCCAGCAGTTACCCAGGGGGCTCTGGCTACACCTTC. Its protein is CASSYPGGSGYTF.

This clone was recorded a few times. The V gene is TRBV19, the J gene TRBJ2-4, with D perhaps matching TRBD1 (5 bases). Germline V gene sequence: CDR1 LNHDA, CDR2 SQIVND (reference sequence). CDR3 length equals 16 residues. V shed 4 bases and J shed 8 bases, with 21 bases lying between them. CDR3 residues: CASSTPETWQGYIQYF. DNA for the CDR3: TGTGCCAGTAGTACGCCGGAAACATGGCAGGGTTACATTCAGTACTTC.

The gene calls are TRBV2 and TRBJ2-2; the D is unclear. The CDR3 spans 14 residues. Deletions cut 5 bases from V and 5 bases from J, with 12 bases between. Germline CDR1 and CDR2: SNHLY and FYNNEI. Written as DNA, the CDR3 is TGTGCCAGCAGTATTCGGAGAGAGACCGGGGAGCTGTTTTTT. Its translation is CASSIRRETGELFF.

The CDR3: CASSKGGFGAFF. CDR3 nucleotide sequence: TGTGCCAGCAGCAAAGGGGGCTTTGGGGCTTTCTTT. This chain joins TRBV21-1 and TRBJ1-1; the table's D call, TRBD1, was not checked against the DNA. TRBV21-1 represents a pseudogene. The CDR3 sequence is 12 residues long.

The rearrangement joins TRBV9 to TRBJ2-7, with 8 bases aligning to TRBD1. The germline CDR1 and CDR2 sequences are SGDLS and YYNGEE. The CDR3 extends over 16 amino acids. J was trimmed by 6 bases and V by 0 bases; bases with no gene match: 11. Here the CDR3 reads CASSVATWTGPSEQYF. CDR3 coding DNA: TGTGCCAGCAGCGTAGCTACTTGGACAGGGCCATCCGAGCAGTACTTC.

The chain has TRBV4-3 and TRBJ2-3, with D possibly matching TRBD1 (6 bases). CDR3 length equals 16 residues. Trimming stripped 1 base from V and 3 bases from J, with 14 bases between. Germline lookup yields CDR1 LGHNA and CDR2 YSLEER. The CDR3 coding sequence is TGCGCCAGCAGCCAAGGAGGGGGACCAGGAACAGATACGCAGTATTTT. This encodes CASSQGGGPGTDTQYF.

The CDR3 DNA reads as TGTGCCAGCAGTTTGGACAGATCTTTAGGAAACACCATATATTTT. It specifies CASSLDRSLGNTIYF. The chain links TRBV6-6 to TRBJ1-3, with D possibly being TRBD1 (6 bases). The germline gives CDR1 MNHNY, CDR2 SVGAGI (reference sequence). The CDR3 length is 15 residues. Trimming removed 4 bases from V and 4 bases from J, with 14 bases in between.

This rearrangement joins TRBV9 to TRBJ1-1, with 7 bases aligning to TRBD1. This CDR3 spans 14 amino acids. Germline assignment: CDR1 SGDLS and CDR2 YYNGEE. With 2 bases clipped from V and 10 bases from J, the junction kept 11 bases outside the gene matches. The CDR3 nucleotides read TGTGCCAGCAGCGTCTTCCGGGACAGTGAGGGAGCTTTCTTT. This translates into CASSVFRDSEGAFF.

This clone has just one count. The rearrangement uses TRBV7-9 and TRBJ1-1, with D perhaps matching TRBD1 (6 bases). The germline CDR1 and CDR2 sequences are SEHNR and FQNEAQ (reference sequence). Trimming shortened V by 5 bases and J by 0 bases, and 10 bases separated the two germline ends. This CDR3 region has 14 residues. The chain's CDR3 is CASSRRQVNTEAFF. In DNA, the CDR3 is TGTGCCAGCAGCCGGCGACAGGTGAACACTGAAGCTTTCTTT.

On this clone itself: Other DNA sequences within the sample encode an identical CDR3. The rearrangement uses TRBV2 and TRBJ2-3; TRBD1 agrees at 9 bases. The CDR3 is 14 residues long. V lost 4 bases, J lost 1 base, and 0 bases stayed unmatched. CDR1 and CDR2 from the germline V gene are SNHLY and FYNNEI. The CDR3, as DNA: TGTGCCAGCAGTGGGACAGGGGGCACAGATACGCAGTATTTT. Translation gives CASSGTGGTDTQYF.

Here the CDR3 DNA reads TGCGCCAGCAGCCAAGCTGTTGGAAACACCATATATTTT. It is translated as CASSQAVGNTIYF. The chain recombines TRBV4-3 with TRBJ1-3; D is unresolved. CDR3 size: 13 residues. Germline CDR1 and CDR2: LGHNA and YSLEER. V was trimmed by 1 base and J by 3 bases, leaving 4 bases between them.

The genes are TRBV27 and TRBJ1-1; 7 nucleotides match TRBD1. Germline V CDR1 and CDR2: MNHEY, SMNVEV (reference sequence). The CDR3 has 15 residues. The J segment lost 5 bases and the V segment lost 0 bases, leaving 6 bases of the junction unmatched. The CDR3 sequence: CASSLSITGETEAFF. DNA for the CDR3: TGTGCCAGCAGTTTATCCATCACAGGGGAGACTGAAGCTTTCTTT.

This chain connects TRBV6-4 to TRBJ2-3; TRBD2 might be the D (6 bases). This CDR3 spans 16 amino acids. The germline CDR1 and CDR2 sequences are MRHNA and SNTAGT. Trimming took 5 bases from V and 8 from J, leaving 23 bases between them. CDR3 region: CASSSAAGPEGGTQYF. CDR3 sequence (DNA): TGTGCCAGCAGTTCAGCCGCGGGACCGGAAGGAGGTACGCAGTATTTT.